This TCR beta chain originates from a study of CD8 T cells in Susac syndrome. The CDR3 is 12 residues long. Germline V gene data show CDR1 as SQVTM and CDR2 as ANQGSEA. V shed 8 bases and J 1 base; nucleotides not matched to a gene: 2. It was negative isolation that provided the CD8+ and CD4+ T cells, whereas TEMRA cells were enriched by FACS. Random hexamers were used to reverse transcribe roughly 0.45 to 1 ug of RNA. TCRdb reprocessed the immunoSEQ multiplex PCR reads via MiXCR and lists one record per CDR3 protein. Of approximately 150,000 distinct CDR3 sequences listed, around 90% are singletons. Sequencing was done on a sample of CD4+ T cells from PBMCs. The source of this sequence is a human donor in good health. The chain uses TRBV29-1 and TRBJ1-1; 9 bases map to TRBD1. Here the CDR3 reads CSSGQGNTEAFF. The DNA of the CDR3 is TGCAGCTCGGGACAGGGGAACACTGAAGCTTTCTTT.